A single sample gave rise to the 20 T cell receptor beta chains below, sequenced in a study of metastatic and nonmetastatic thyroid tumors. TCRdb re-called the PCR reads via MiXCR. Of approximately 6,400 clones listed, more than 25% were seen once; the top ten hold about a fifth. Until they underwent thyroid surgery, no patient had received any treatment. Sequenced: tumor tissue. These receptors came from a female donor with papillary thyroid cancer or a benign thyroid nodule (not recorded which). Some clones in this sample may be carry-over from other donors' samples.

The table lists this clone with a few counts. The chain uses TRBV12-3 or TRBV12-4 and TRBJ2-1; D is ambiguous. Trimming stripped 2 bases from V and 4 bases from J, with 15 bases between. This CDR3 is 16 amino acids long. The CDR3 nucleotides are TGTGCCAGCAGTTTATTCTTTGTTCGCAGGTACAATGAGCAGTTCTTC. As protein: CASSLFFVRRYNEQFF.

By share, this clone ranks as medium-sized. The chain carries TRBV19 and TRBJ2-1, with D possibly TRBD2 on 10 matching bases. The CDR3 runs to 18 residues. The V end lost 5 bases, the J end lost 7 bases, and 27 bases lay between the germline ends. The germline V gene encodes CDR1 LNHDA and CDR2 SQIVND (reference sequence). The chain's CDR3 is CASSPGTGKLAGRNEQFF. The CDR3, as DNA: TGTGCCAGTAGTCCCGGGACAGGGAAACTAGCGGGAAGAAATGAGCAGTTCTTC.

This clone has only a few counts. This rearrangement joins TRBV27 to TRBJ2-3; D gene unclear. Trimming took 2 bases from V and 2 from J, leaving 14 bases between them. The germline CDR1 and CDR2 sequences are MNHEY and SMNVEV (reference sequence). The length of the CDR3 is 16 residues. CDR3 sequence (DNA): TGTGCCAGCAGTTTAAGTGAGCGACTGTTCACAGATACGCAGTATTTT. Its translation is CASSLSERLFTDTQYF.

The V and J genes are TRBV28 and TRBJ1-1; a possible D gene is TRBD1 (5 bases). Germline loops: CDR1 MDHEN, CDR2 SYDVKM. V lost 1 base, J lost 8 bases, and 8 bases lay in between. The CDR3 has 12 amino acids. This CDR3 is CASSLFGGEAFF. The CDR3 region has the DNA TGTGCCAGCAGTTTATTTGGGGGAGAAGCTTTCTTT.

This clone showed up many times. The junction and the germline gene differ at one end; a read error may be behind it. The identical CDR3 is also encoded by other nucleotide sequences in the sample. The CDR3 reads CASSESGQGANTEAFF. The CDR3 region has the DNA TGCGCCAGCAGTGAGTCTGGGCAGGGGGCGAACACTGAGGCTTTCTTT. The J gene is TRBJ1-1, the V gene TRBV10-1; 8 nucleotides align to TRBD1. The germline gives CDR1 WNHNN, CDR2 SYGVQD (reference sequence). The CDR3 has 16 amino acids.

The V gene is TRBV3-1, the J gene TRBJ2-4; 8 nucleotides line up with TRBD1. The V segment lost 4 bases and the J segment 6 bases; nucleotides outside the gene matches: 2. CDR1 and CDR2 from the germline V gene are LGHDT and YNNKEL (reference sequence). This CDR3 region has 13 residues. CDR3 nucleotides: TGTGCCAGCAGCCCAGGGGGCACAAACATTCAGTACTTC. Translating it yields CASSPGGTNIQYF.

About this clone itself: An end of the junction differs from the germline gene, which may be a read error. The chain recombines TRBV27 with TRBJ2-1, with D maybe TRBD2 (5 bases). This CDR3 region has 14 residues. In germline, CDR1 is MNHEY, CDR2 SMNVEV (reference sequence). This chain's CDR3 is CARTVIASSPEPIF. DNA of the CDR3: TGTGCCCGCACGGTGATAGCGTCTTCCCCGGAGCCGATCTTC.

This clone turned up a few times. The chain uses TRBV28 and TRBJ2-7; D could derive from TRBD1 or TRBD2 (5 bases each). Germline V lookup: CDR1 MDHEN, CDR2 SYDVKM. Between the trimmed V and J ends, which lost 5 bases and 3 bases, there was a span of 11 bases. This CDR3 contains 13 residues. CDR3 loop: CASSNRGLYEQYF. The DNA for the CDR3 is TGTGCCAGCAGTAACCGGGGCCTCTACGAGCAGTACTTC. The full variable domain, with the rest looked up from reference TRBV28 and TRBJ2-7, is DVKVTQSSRYLVKRTGEKVFLECVQDMDHENMFWYRQDPGLGLRLIYFSYDVKMKEKGDIPEGYSVSREKKERFSLILESASTNQTSMYLCASSNRGLYEQYFGPGTRLTVT.

CDR3 DNA: TGTGCCAGCAGCCAAGATCTAGACAACACAGATACGCAGTATTTT. This sequence encodes CASSQDLDNTDTQYF. The chain couples TRBV7-6 to TRBJ2-3; no reliable D call. CDR3 length: 15 amino acids. The ends were cut back, 5 bases at V and 2 bases at J, with 14 bases in the middle. CDR1 is SGHVS, CDR2 FNYEAQ, per germline.

This clone is labeled medium-sized (0.01 to 0.1%). The J gene is TRBJ2-1, the V gene TRBV6-2 or TRBV6-3, with 7 bases aligning to TRBD1. The V gene's germline CDR1 is MNHEY and CDR2 SVGEGT. J gave up 7 bases and V 2 bases, and 2 bases lay outside the gene matches. CDR3 length: 13 residues. CDR3 nucleotides: TGTGCCAGCAGTTACAACAGGGGAAATGAGCAGTTCTTC. It codes for CASSYNRGNEQFF.

The chain is built from TRBV5-1 and TRBJ1-2; 10 bases are shared with TRBD1. From germline, CDR1 is SGHRS and CDR2 YFSETQ. The CDR3 is made up of 14 amino acids. Trimming at V came to 5 bases and at J to 2 bases, leaving 3 bases not matched to a gene. DNA of the CDR3: TGCGCCAGCAGTAGACAGGGGGCGAACTATGGCTACACCTTC. This gives the protein CASSRQGANYGYTF. Full variable domain (remainder filled in from reference TRBV5-1 and TRBJ1-2): KAGVTQTPRYLIKTRGQQVTLSCSPISGHRSVSWYQQTPGQGLQFLFEYFSETQRNKGNFPGRFSGRQFSNSRSEMNVSTLELGDSALYLCASSRQGANYGYTFGSGTRLTVV.

The chain has TRBV20-1 and TRBJ1-1, with D possibly being TRBD1 (6 bases). The V end lost 3 bases, the J end lost 1 base, and 12 bases lay between the germline ends. CDR1 is DFQATT, CDR2 SNEGSKA, per germline (reference sequence). This CDR3 is 14 amino acids long. CDR3 region: CSARNRVRNTEAFF. The DNA of the CDR3 is TGCAGTGCTAGGAACAGGGTGAGGAACACTGAAGCTTTCTTT.

This sequence joins TRBV13 and TRBJ1-2, with D possibly TRBD1 on 6 matching bases. Trimming stripped 5 bases from V and 2 bases from J, with 12 bases between. Germline V gene lookup returns CDR1 PRHDT and CDR2 FYEKMQ (reference sequence). The CDR3 spans 14 residues. The CDR3 here is CASSTRTANYGYTF. CDR3 nucleotides: TGTGCCAGCAGCACCCGGACAGCCAACTATGGCTACACCTTC. Full variable domain (remainder filled in from reference TRBV13 and TRBJ1-2): AAGVIQSPRHLIKEKRETATLKCYPIPRHDTVYWYQQGPGQDPQFLISFYEKMQSDKGSIPDRFSAQQFSDYHSELNMSSLELGDSALYFCASSTRTANYGYTFGSGTRLTVV.

This clone was counted many times. Because the CDR3 is missing its conserved closing phenylalanine or tryptophan, this is likely a read error. This chain joins TRBV11-3 and TRBJ1-2; D call uncertain. The V end lost 1 base, the J end lost 2 bases, and 23 bases lay between the germline ends. This CDR3 spans 19 amino acids. Germline values: CDR1 SGHNT, CDR2 YENEEA. In DNA, the CDR3 is TGTGCCAGCAGCTTAGTAGCCTTAGGTGGTGGAGGAAACAACTATGGCTACACCCTC. Translation gives CASSLVALGGGGNNYGYTL.

The gene calls are TRBV27 and TRBJ1-5; D gene ambiguous. The CDR3 is made up of 13 amino acids. Germline assignment: CDR1 MNHEY and CDR2 SMNVEV (reference sequence). Between the trimmed V and J ends, which lost 6 bases and 0 bases, there was a span of 6 bases. The CDR3 protein is CASRGYSNQPQHF. The CDR3 DNA follows: TGTGCCAGCAGAGGGTATAGCAATCAGCCCCAGCATTTT.

This clone was seen only a few times. The CDR3 region is CASSLNTGELFF. CDR3 DNA: TGTGCCAGCAGCTTGAACACCGGGGAGCTGTTTTTT. V and J are TRBV7-2 and TRBJ2-2; D remains ambiguous. The CDR3 loop spans 12 amino acids. Germline lookup yields CDR1 SGHTA and CDR2 FQGNSA. V lost 3 bases and J 1 base, leaving 0 bases between the germline ends.

This clone is classed as medium-sized (0.01 to 0.1%). The chain employs TRBV6-2 or TRBV6-3 and TRBJ2-1; 10 positions agree with TRBD2. This CDR3 comprises 17 residues. Looked up from germline, CDR1 is MNHEY and CDR2 is SVGEGT. V shed 3 bases, J shed 5 bases, and the junction held 10 bases outside the gene matches. The CDR3 loop reads CASSYHPGLAGDNEQFF. CDR3 bases: TGTGCCAGCAGTTATCACCCCGGTCTAGCGGGAGACAATGAGCAGTTCTTC.

This clone was counted between two and nine times. CDR3 in amino acids: CASSLGIGRTALFTGELFF. The CDR3 DNA reads as TGTGCCAGCAGCTTAGGGATCGGTCGGACAGCCCTCTTCACCGGGGAGCTGTTTTTT. The gene calls are TRBV11-2 and TRBJ2-2, with a tentative D call TRBD1 (6 bases). Germline-derived CDR1 and CDR2 are SGHAT and FQNNGV. Trimming stripped 1 base from V and 4 bases from J, with 22 bases between. The length of the CDR3 is 19 residues.

This clone appeared a few times. J is TRBJ1-2 and V is TRBV2; the D gene is possibly TRBD1 (5 bases). The V end was cut by 11 bases, the J end by 2 bases, with 9 bases between. Per the germline V gene, CDR1 is SNHLY and CDR2 is FYNNEI. The CDR3 extends over 11 amino acids. The CDR3 protein is CAARGNYGYTF. DNA of the CDR3: TGTGCCGCCCGGGGGAACTATGGCTACACCTTC.

This chain uses TRBV6-1 with TRBJ2-2; D gene unclear. Germline loops: CDR1 MNHNS, CDR2 SASEGT. This CDR3 contains 15 residues. Trimming stripped 2 bases from V and 6 bases from J, with 13 bases between. This chain's CDR3 is CASSECHRESGELFF. The DNA for the CDR3 is TGTGCCAGCAGTGAATGTCATAGGGAATCCGGGGAGCTGTTTTTT.